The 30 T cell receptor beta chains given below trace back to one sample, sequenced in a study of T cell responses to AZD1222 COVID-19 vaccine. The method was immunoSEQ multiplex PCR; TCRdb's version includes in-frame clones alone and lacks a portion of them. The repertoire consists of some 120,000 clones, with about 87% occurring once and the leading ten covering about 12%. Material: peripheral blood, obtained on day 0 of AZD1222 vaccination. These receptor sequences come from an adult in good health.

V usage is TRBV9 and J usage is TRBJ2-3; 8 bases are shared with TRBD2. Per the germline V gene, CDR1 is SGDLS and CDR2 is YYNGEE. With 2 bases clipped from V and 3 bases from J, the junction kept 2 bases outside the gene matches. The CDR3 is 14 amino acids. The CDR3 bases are TGTGCCAGCAGCGTTTTAGCGGGAACAGATACGCAGTATTTT. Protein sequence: CASSVLAGTDTQYF.

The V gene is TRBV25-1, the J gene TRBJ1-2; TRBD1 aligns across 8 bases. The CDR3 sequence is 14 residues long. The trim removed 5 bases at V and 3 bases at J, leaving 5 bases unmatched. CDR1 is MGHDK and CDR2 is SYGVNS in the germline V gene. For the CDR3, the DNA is TGTGCCAGCAGTCCAGGGGGCGAGTACTATGGCTACACCTTC. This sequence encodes CASSPGGEYYGYTF.

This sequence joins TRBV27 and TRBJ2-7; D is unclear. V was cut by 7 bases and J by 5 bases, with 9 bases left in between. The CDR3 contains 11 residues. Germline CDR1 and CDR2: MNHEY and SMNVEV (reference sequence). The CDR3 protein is CASKDGHEQYF. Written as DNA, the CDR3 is TGTGCCAGCAAAGATGGCCACGAGCAGTACTTC.

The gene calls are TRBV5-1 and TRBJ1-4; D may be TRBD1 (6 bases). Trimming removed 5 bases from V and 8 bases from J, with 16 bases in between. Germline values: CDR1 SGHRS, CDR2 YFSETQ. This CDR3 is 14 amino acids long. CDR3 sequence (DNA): TGCGCCAGCAGTAACAGGGAAATAGAAGAAAAACTGTTTTTT. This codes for CASSNREIEEKLFF.

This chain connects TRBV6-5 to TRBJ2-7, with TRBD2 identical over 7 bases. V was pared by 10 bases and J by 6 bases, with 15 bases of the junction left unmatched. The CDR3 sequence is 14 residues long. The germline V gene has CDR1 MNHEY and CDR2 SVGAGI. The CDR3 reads CATSMREGLSEQYF. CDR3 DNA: TGTGCCACCTCTATGAGGGAGGGCCTCTCCGAGCAGTACTTC.

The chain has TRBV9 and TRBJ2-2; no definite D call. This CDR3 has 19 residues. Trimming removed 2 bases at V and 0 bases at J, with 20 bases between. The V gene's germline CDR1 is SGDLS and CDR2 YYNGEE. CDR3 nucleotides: TGTGCCAGCAGCGTGCCATTTAATCCGGACGGCACGAACACCGGGGAGCTGTTTTTT. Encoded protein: CASSVPFNPDGTNTGELFF.

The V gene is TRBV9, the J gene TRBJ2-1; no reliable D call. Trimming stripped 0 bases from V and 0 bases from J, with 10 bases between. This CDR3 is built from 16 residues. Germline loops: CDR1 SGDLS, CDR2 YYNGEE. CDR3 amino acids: CASSVGKLNSYNEQFF. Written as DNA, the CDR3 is TGTGCCAGCAGCGTAGGGAAATTAAACTCCTACAATGAGCAGTTCTTC.

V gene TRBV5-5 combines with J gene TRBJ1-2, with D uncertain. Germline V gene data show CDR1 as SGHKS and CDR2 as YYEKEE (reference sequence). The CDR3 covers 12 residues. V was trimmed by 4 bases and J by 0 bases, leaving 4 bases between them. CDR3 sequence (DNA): TGTGCCAGCAGCGAGACTAACTATGGCTACACCTTC. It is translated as CASSETNYGYTF.

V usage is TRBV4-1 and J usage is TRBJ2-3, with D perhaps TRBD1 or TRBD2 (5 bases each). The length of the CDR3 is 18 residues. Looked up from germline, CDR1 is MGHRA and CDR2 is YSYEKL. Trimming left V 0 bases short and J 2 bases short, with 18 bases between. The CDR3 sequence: CASSQEGIGTVYTDTQYF. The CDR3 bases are TGCGCCAGCAGCCAAGAAGGTATCGGGACGGTTTACACAGATACGCAGTATTTT.

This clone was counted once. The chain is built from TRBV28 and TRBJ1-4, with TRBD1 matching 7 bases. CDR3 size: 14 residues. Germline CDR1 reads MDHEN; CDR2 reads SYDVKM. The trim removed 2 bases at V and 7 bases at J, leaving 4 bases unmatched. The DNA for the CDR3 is TGTGCCAGCAGTTTAGAGGGGGCCAGTGAAAAACTGTTTTTT. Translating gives CASSLEGASEKLFF. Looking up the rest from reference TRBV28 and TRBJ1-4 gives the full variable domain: DVKVTQSSRYLVKRTGEKVFLECVQDMDHENMFWYRQDPGLGLRLIYFSYDVKMKEKGDIPEGYSVSREKKERFSLILESASTNQTSMYLCASSLEGASEKLFFGSGTQLSVL.

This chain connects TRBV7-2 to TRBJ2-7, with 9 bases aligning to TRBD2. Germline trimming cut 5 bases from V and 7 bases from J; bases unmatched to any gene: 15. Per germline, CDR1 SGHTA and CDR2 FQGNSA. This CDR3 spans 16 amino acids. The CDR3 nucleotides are TGTGCCAGCAGCCCCGAGGTGGGCGGGAGGGCCGGTGAGCAGTACTTC. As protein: CASSPEVGGRAGEQYF.

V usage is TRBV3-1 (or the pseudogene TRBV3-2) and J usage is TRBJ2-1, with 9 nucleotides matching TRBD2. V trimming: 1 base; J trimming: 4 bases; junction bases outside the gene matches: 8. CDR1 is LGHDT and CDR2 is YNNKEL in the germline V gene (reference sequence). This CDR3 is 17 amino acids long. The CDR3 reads CASSQVGSLAGYNEQFF. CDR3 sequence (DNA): TGTGCCAGCAGCCAAGTGGGTTCCCTAGCGGGATACAATGAGCAGTTCTTC.

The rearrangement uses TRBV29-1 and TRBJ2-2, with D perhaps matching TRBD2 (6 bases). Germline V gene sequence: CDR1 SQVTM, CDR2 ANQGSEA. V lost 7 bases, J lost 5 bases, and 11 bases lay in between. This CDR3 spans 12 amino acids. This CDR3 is CSATGGTGELFF. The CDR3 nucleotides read TGCAGCGCCACCGGAGGGACCGGGGAGCTGTTTTTT.

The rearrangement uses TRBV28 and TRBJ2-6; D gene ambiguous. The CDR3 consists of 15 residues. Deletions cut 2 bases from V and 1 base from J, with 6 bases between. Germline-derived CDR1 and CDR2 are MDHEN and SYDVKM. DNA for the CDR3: TGTGCCAGCAGTTTAGTAGATTCTGGGGCCAACGTCCTGACTTTC. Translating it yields CASSLVDSGANVLTF. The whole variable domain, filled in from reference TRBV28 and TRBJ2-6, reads DVKVTQSSRYLVKRTGEKVFLECVQDMDHENMFWYRQDPGLGLRLIYFSYDVKMKEKGDIPEGYSVSREKKERFSLILESASTNQTSMYLCASSLVDSGANVLTFGAGSRLTVL.

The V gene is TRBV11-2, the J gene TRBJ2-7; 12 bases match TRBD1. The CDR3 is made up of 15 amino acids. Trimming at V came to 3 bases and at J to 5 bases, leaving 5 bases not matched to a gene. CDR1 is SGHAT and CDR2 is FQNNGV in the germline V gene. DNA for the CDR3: TGTGCCAGCAGCTTCGGGGGGACAGGGGGCCACGAGCAGTACTTC. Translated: CASSFGGTGGHEQYF.

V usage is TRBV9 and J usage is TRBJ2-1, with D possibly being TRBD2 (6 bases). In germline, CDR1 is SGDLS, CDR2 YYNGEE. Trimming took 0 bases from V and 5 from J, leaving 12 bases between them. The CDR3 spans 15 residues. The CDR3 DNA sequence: TGTGCCAGCAGCGTAGGGAACGGGAGAGACAATGAGCAGTTCTTC. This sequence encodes CASSVGNGRDNEQFF.

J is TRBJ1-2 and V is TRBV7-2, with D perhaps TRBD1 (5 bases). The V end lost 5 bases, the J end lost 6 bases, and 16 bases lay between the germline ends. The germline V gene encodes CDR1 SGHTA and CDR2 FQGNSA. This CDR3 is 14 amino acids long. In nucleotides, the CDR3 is TGTGCCAGCAGCCCCGGGGCGGGGGAGAATGGCTACACCTTC. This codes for CASSPGAGENGYTF.

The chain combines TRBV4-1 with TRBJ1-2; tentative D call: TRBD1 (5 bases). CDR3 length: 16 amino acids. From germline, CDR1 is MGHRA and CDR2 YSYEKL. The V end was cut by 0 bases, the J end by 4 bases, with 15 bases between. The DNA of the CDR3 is TGCGCCAGCAGCCAAGATGTGGGGGTATTAGCCTATGGCTACACCTTC. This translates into CASSQDVGVLAYGYTF.

CDR3: CASSLSRQGRKLFF. The CDR3, as DNA: TGTGCCAGCAGTTTATCGAGACAGGGACGAAAACTGTTTTTT. This chain joins TRBV28 and TRBJ1-4; 7 nucleotides match TRBD1. The length of the CDR3 is 14 residues. V dropped 1 base and J dropped 10; count of bases not matched to a gene: 6. Germline V gives CDR1 MDHEN, CDR2 SYDVKM.

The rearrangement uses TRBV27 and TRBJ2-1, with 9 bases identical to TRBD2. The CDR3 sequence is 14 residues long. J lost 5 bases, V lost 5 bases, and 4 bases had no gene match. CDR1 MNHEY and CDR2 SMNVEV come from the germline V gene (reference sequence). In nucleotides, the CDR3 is TGTGCCAGCAGTCGGACTAGCGCTCACAATGAGCAGTTCTTC. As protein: CASSRTSAHNEQFF.

CDR3 region: CASSWLLEQYF. CDR3 in DNA: TGTGCCAGCAGTTGGCTCTTGGAGCAGTACTTC. This rearrangement joins TRBV25-1 to TRBJ2-7, with unresolved D. Germline V gene lookup returns CDR1 MGHDK and CDR2 SYGVNS. The CDR3 consists of 11 residues. Between the trimmed V and J ends, which lost 5 bases and 7 bases, there was a span of 9 bases.

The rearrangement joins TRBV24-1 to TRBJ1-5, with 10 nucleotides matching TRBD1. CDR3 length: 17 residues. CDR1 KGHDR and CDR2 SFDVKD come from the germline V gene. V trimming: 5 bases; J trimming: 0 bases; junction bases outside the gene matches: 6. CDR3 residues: CATSVGTGAYSNQPQHF. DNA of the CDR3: TGTGCCACCAGTGTAGGGACAGGGGCATATAGCAATCAGCCCCAGCATTTT.

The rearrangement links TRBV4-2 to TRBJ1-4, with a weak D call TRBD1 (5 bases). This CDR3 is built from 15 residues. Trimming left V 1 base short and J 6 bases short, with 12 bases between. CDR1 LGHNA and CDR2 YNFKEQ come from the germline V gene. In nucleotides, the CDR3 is TGTGCCAGCAGCCAAGCTGGAGGGGTAGATGAAAAACTGTTTTTT. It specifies CASSQAGGVDEKLFF.

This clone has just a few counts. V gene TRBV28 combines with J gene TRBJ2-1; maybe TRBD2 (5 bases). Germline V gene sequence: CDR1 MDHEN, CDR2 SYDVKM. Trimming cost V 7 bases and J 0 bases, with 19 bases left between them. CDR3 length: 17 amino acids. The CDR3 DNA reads TGTGCCAGCACCGACGCGGGCGGTACGAGCTCCTACAATGAGCAGTTCTTC. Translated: CASTDAGGTSSYNEQFF. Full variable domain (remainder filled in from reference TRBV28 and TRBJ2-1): DVKVTQSSRYLVKRTGEKVFLECVQDMDHENMFWYRQDPGLGLRLIYFSYDVKMKEKGDIPEGYSVSREKKERFSLILESASTNQTSMYLCASTDAGGTSSYNEQFFGPGTRLTVL.

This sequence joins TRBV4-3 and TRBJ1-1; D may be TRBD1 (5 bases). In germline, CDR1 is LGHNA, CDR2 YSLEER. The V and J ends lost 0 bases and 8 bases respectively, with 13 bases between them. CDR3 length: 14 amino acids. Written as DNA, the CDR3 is TGCGCCAGCAGCCAAGATGTGGGACGGAGAGAAGCTTTCTTT. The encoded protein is CASSQDVGRREAFF.

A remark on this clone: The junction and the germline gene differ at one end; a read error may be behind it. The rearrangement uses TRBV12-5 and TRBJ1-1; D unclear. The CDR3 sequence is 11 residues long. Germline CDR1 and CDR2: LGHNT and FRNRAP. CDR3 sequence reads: CASGSSGYLVF. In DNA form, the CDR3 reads TGTGCTAGTGGGTCCTCGGGTTACCTCGTCTTT.

This chain's CDR3 is CASSRRDRGSRNEQFF. The CDR3 DNA is TGTGCCAGTAGTAGGCGAGACAGGGGGAGTAGAAATGAGCAGTTCTTC. The chain uses TRBV19 and TRBJ2-1; 9 bases are shared with TRBD1. Germline CDR1 and CDR2: LNHDA and SQIVND (reference sequence). The CDR3 is 16 residues long. Losses at the gene ends were 4 bases for V and 7 bases for J; bases not matched to a gene: 11.

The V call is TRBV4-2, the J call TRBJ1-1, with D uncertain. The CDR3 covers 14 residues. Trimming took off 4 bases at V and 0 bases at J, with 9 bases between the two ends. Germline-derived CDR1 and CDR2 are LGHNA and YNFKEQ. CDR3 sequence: CASSRNDLNTEAFF. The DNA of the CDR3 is TGTGCCAGCAGCCGGAACGACTTGAACACTGAAGCTTTCTTT.

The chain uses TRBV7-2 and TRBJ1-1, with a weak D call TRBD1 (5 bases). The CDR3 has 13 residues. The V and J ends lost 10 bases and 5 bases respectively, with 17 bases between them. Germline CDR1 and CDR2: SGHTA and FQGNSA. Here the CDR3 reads CAISGQGTTEAFF. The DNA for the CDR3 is TGTGCCATTAGCGGGCAGGGAACGACTGAAGCTTTCTTT.

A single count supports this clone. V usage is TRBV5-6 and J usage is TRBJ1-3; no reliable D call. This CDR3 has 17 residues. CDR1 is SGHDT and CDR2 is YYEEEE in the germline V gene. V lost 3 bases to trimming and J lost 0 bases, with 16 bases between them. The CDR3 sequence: CASSSVGLQSSGNTIYF. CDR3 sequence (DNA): TGTGCCAGCAGCTCTGTTGGGCTTCAAAGCTCTGGAAACACCATATATTTT.